This T cell receptor (beta chain) was captured in a study of blood T cell repertoires in COVID-19. The overall study: The United States, Italy and Spain were the sources of the acute and convalescent COVID-19 samples. Sources were T cells, B-cell-depleted T cells, or PBMCs; the material itself was cDNA or gDNA.

In the study's own analysis: Nucleated cell number was recorded as an estimate derived from reference gene primer amplification. TCRdb's table, derived via immunoSEQ multiplex PCR, lists solely in-frame clones and lacks some. V, J and clone size are those of that table, while D and trimming were read from the DNA. The profile shows 68,000 or so clones, over 75% of them singletons. With 6 bases removed from V and 7 bases from J, the gap between germline ends came to 13 bases. CDR3 length: 13 amino acids. CDR1 is SNHLY, CDR2 FYNNEI, per germline. Input material: peripheral blood. This chain uses TRBV2 with TRBJ1-5, with a tentative D call TRBD1 (6 bases). This receptor was taken from a human donor in a cohort sampled during active COVID-19. CDR3 nucleotides: TGTGCCAGCAGCAGGACAGTTCTGCAGCCCCAGCATTTT. Translated, it gives CASSRTVLQPQHF.